This T cell receptor beta chain was profiled in a study of cytomegalovirus exposure and HLA in healthy donors. In the study overall: Around 77 million unique TCRs from HLA-typed donors made up an early data release.

Researchers ran the PCR with 60 Vbeta and 13 Jbeta primers. Only in-frame clones appear in the TCRdb table, and some are missing; sequencing was by immunoSEQ multiplex PCR. This sample has about 140,000 clones, with about 74% found just once. The CDR3 runs to 13 residues. Germline values: CDR1 SNHLY, CDR2 FYNNEI. Losses at the gene ends were 6 bases for V and 2 bases for J; bases not matched to a gene: 2. Sequencing was performed on PBMCs. This clonotype originated in a man aged 35 to 55 in good health and CMV-seronegative. The genes are TRBV2 and TRBJ2-7, with 9 bases lining up with TRBD1. CDR3 nucleotide sequence: TGTGCCAGCAGAGGACAGGGGACCTACGAGCAGTACTTC. Translation gives CASRGQGTYEQYF.